The source of this T cell receptor beta chain is a study of CD8+ T cells in alopecia areata. In the study overall: Tofacitinib administration to treated patients was oral, at 5 to 10 mg twice daily.

General study points: Lesional tissue from the scalp (especially in alopecia totalis/universalis) showed higher clonality than normal scalp. Among the 100 top clones, expanded CD8+ clones, like scalp clonality, were significantly decreased by tofacitinib. Persistence in scalp and blood during tofacitinib was observed for many expanded lesional clones.

In regard to this clone: Its specificity is unknown.

The authors extracted RNA and reverse transcribed it into cDNA as the sequencing template. Sequenced by immunoSEQ multiplex PCR; TCRdb stores in-frame clones only, minus some. In the table there are fewer than 250,000 clones, around two fifths of which are singletons. Indicated treatment: oral pan-JAK inhibitor, 5-10 mg twice daily. With 6 bases removed from V and 1 base from J, the gap between germline ends came to 10 bases. Germline V gene data show CDR1 as MNHNS and CDR2 as SASEGT. The CDR3 contains 13 residues. This receptor was identified in a human donor with alopecia areata. The chain couples TRBV6-1 to TRBJ2-7, with a weak D call TRBD2 (5 bases). Sequencing was performed on CD4+ T cells sorted from blood, taken around week 37, from a patient treated with tofacitinib. CDR3 region: CASRLVISYEQYF. In DNA form, the CDR3 reads TGTGCCAGCAGACTAGTTATTTCCTACGAGCAGTACTTC.